What follows are 13 T cell receptor beta chains derived from one specimen sequenced in a study of a mutant IDH1 vaccine in newly diagnosed glioma. Time point defined: week 47, end of study. One vaccine dose held 300 ug of mutant IDH1 20-mer peptide and came with topical imiquimod. Profiled with immunoSEQ multiplex PCR; TCRdb holds only in-frame clones, not every one. The table records 50,000 to 65,000 clones, 75% to 90% of them present only once. Their antigens are not known. The material was PBMCs, obtained from a glioma patient whose treatment included an IDH1 peptide vaccine. The receptors here all came from a woman between 45 and 65 years old with glioma.

The chain couples TRBV19 to TRBJ2-2, with 7 bases that match TRBD1. The CDR3 has 16 amino acids. V shed 5 bases and J 0 bases; nucleotides not matched to a gene: 6. From germline, CDR1 is LNHDA and CDR2 SQIVND (reference sequence). The CDR3 DNA reads as TGTGCCAGTAGTCCGACAGGGCGCACGAACACCGGGGAGCTGTTTTTT. Its protein is CASSPTGRTNTGELFF.

The chain recombines TRBV7-2 with TRBJ1-2; D uncertain. The CDR3 covers 15 residues. V lost 1 base and J lost 7, with 16 bases in between. Germline V gene sequence: CDR1 SGHTA, CDR2 FQGNSA. The CDR3 nucleotides read TGTGCCAGCAGCTTAGGAGGCTCAACGAAGGGTGGCTACACCTTC. It codes for CASSLGGSTKGGYTF.

V is TRBV2 and J is TRBJ1-1; D is perhaps TRBD1 (5 bases). The CDR3 totals 13 residues. Germline CDR1 is SNHLY and CDR2 is FYNNEI. V was pared by 6 bases and J by 1 base, with 9 bases between. The CDR3 DNA follows: TGTGCCAGCAGGCTCGGACAGAACACTGAAGCTTTCTTT. This gives the protein CASRLGQNTEAFF. Together with reference TRBV2 and TRBJ1-1, the CDR3 gives the full variable domain: EPEVTQTPSHQVTQMGQEVILRCVPISNHLYFYWYRQILGQKVEFLVSFYNNEISEKSEIFDDQFSVERPDGSNFTLKIRSTKLEDSAMYFCASRLGQNTEAFFGQGTRLTVV.

The chain carries TRBV2 and TRBJ2-5; no clear D gene. CDR3 length: 11 residues. CDR1 SNHLY and CDR2 FYNNEI come from the germline V gene. V lost 2 bases and J lost 4, with 2 bases in between. The CDR3 loop reads CASSESETQYF. The CDR3 DNA reads as TGTGCCAGCAGTGAATCAGAGACCCAGTACTTC.

The chain couples TRBV19 to TRBJ1-4; weak D call: TRBD1 (6 bases). CDR3 size: 16 residues. CDR1 and CDR2 from the germline V gene are LNHDA and SQIVND (reference sequence). Trimming removed 6 bases from V and 0 bases from J, with 14 bases in between. The CDR3 is CASSIQDSPTNEKLFF. The CDR3 DNA reads as TGTGCCAGTAGCATCCAGGACAGCCCAACTAATGAAAAACTGTTTTTT.

This chain links TRBV5-1 with TRBJ1-5; the D is unclear. There are 15 residues in the CDR3. Germline CDR1 reads SGHRS; CDR2 reads YFSETQ. The ends were cut back, 0 bases at V and 4 bases at J, with 11 bases in the middle. The CDR3 DNA reads as TGCGCCAGCAGCTTGGGGCCAGCGATGAATCAGCCCCAGCATTTT. Its translation: CASSLGPAMNQPQHF. Full variable domain (rest looked up from reference TRBV5-1 and TRBJ1-5): KAGVTQTPRYLIKTRGQQVTLSCSPISGHRSVSWYQQTPGQGLQFLFEYFSETQRNKGNFPGRFSGRQFSNSRSEMNVSTLELGDSALYLCASSLGPAMNQPQHFGDGTRLSIL.

CDR3 nucleotides: TGTGCCAGCAGCGTTGGCGGGACAGCGTACCAAGAGACCCAGTACTTC. Protein sequence: CASSVGGTAYQETQYF. This chain links TRBV9 with TRBJ2-5; tentative D call: TRBD1 (7 bases). V lost 2 bases and J 0 bases, leaving 14 bases between the germline ends. Germline values: CDR1 SGDLS, CDR2 YYNGEE. The CDR3 spans 16 residues. Looking up the rest from reference TRBV9 and TRBJ2-5 gives the full variable domain: DSGVTQTPKHLITATGQRVTLRCSPRSGDLSVYWYQQSLDQGLQFLIQYYNGEERAKGNILERFSAQQFPDLHSELNLSSLELGDSALYFCASSVGGTAYQETQYFGPGTRLLVL.

This chain links TRBV6-6 with TRBJ1-4, with a possible D match to TRBD1 (6 bases). CDR3 length: 13 amino acids. The germline V gene has CDR1 MNHNY and CDR2 SVGAGI (reference sequence). V was shortened by 2 bases and J by 5 bases, with 6 bases between the two germline ends. The CDR3 region is CASSYTGNEKLFF. The CDR3 coding sequence is TGTGCCAGCAGTTACACAGGGAATGAAAAACTGTTTTTT.

This clone was seen once. The gene calls are TRBV4-1 and TRBJ2-7; the match to TRBD2 covers 13 bases. The germline V gene encodes CDR1 MGHRA and CDR2 YSYEKL. This CDR3 is 15 amino acids long. V was pared by 1 base and J by 5 bases, with 2 bases of the junction left unmatched. The CDR3 here is CASSQVGLAGDEQYF. DNA for the CDR3: TGCGCCAGCAGCCAAGTAGGACTAGCGGGGGACGAGCAGTACTTC.

The chain links TRBV5-8 to TRBJ2-7; D gene ambiguous. The CDR3 runs to 13 residues. Germline values: CDR1 SGHTS, CDR2 YDEGEE. V was clipped by 0 bases and J by 7 bases, with 11 bases between them. CDR3 sequence reads: CASSLGRLGEQYF. CDR3 nucleotide sequence: TGTGCCAGCAGCTTGGGCAGGCTGGGAGAGCAGTACTTC.

The rearrangement uses TRBV11-2 and TRBJ2-3; possible D gene TRBD2, 6 bases. Looked up from germline, CDR1 is SGHAT and CDR2 is FQNNGV. The V and J ends lost 5 bases and 5 bases respectively, with 11 bases between them. This CDR3 spans 13 amino acids. The CDR3 bases are TGTGCCAGCAGCCCTCCCGGGGGAGATACGCAGTATTTT. Amino acids: CASSPPGGDTQYF.

The chain joins TRBV5-1 to TRBJ2-5, with D possibly TRBD2 on 6 matching bases. The length of the CDR3 is 13 residues. V was clipped by 4 bases and J by 1 base, with 8 bases between them. Germline CDR1 SGHRS, CDR2 YFSETQ. The CDR3 protein is CASSVGLQETQYF. CDR3 bases: TGCGCCAGCAGCGTGGGACTCCAAGAGACCCAGTACTTC.

This clone was observed a few times. The chain recombines TRBV4-3 with TRBJ1-6; TRBD1 aligns across 8 bases. Germline CDR1 reads LGHNA; CDR2 reads YSLEER. Trimming at V came to 3 bases and at J to 7 bases, leaving 5 bases not matched to a gene. This CDR3 region has 15 residues. CDR3 residues: CASSQGTGGNSPLHF. In DNA form, the CDR3 reads TGCGCCAGCAGCCAGGGGACAGGAGGAAATTCACCCCTCCACTTT.